This T cell receptor beta chain was observed in a study of T-cell memory formation after mild COVID-19. V was pared by 2 bases and J by 4 bases, with 16 bases between. The CDR3 is made up of 16 amino acids. Germline V gene data show CDR1 as KGHDR and CDR2 as SFDVKD. TCR alpha and TCR beta cDNA libraries carrying sample barcodes and UMIs came from 5'RACE with constant-segment primers. TCRdb recomputed calls from the 5' RACE reads with MiXCR, one row per CDR3 protein. The sample contains fewer than 140,000 distinct CDR3 sequences, about 17% of which appear only once. Broader study findings: Cross-reactive memory seemingly joined, as some responding clones were found in pre-infection memory.

This clonotype came up a few times. Its antigen is as yet unknown. This chain uses TRBV24-1 with TRBJ1-2, with D unresolved. The specimen was PBMCs or a T cell subset sorted from them (not recorded which). This TCR derives from an adult woman who had mild COVID-19 (a few samples of this study predate the infection). Cell type and time point are not known. CDR3 in amino acids: CATSDSSDSGGYGYTF. The CDR3 region has the DNA TGTGCCACCAGTGATTCTTCGGATTCAGGAGGCTATGGCTACACCTTC.